This TCR beta chain was profiled in a study of cytomegalovirus exposure and HLA in healthy donors. Study findings and constraints: Reports credit the classifier with highly specific, highly sensitive diagnosis of cytomegalovirus status. Rare TCR sequences predominated, though certain public TCRs were found in many donors. It was 150 to 200 TCR beta chains that were listed as cytomegalovirus-associated.

The donors belonged to the approximately 120-subject validation cohort, separate from the approximately 700-subject first cohort. This CDR3 is built from 13 residues. J gave up 4 bases and V 10 bases, and 6 bases lay outside the gene matches. Germline V lookup: CDR1 SNHLY, CDR2 FYNNEI. The data were produced by immunoSEQ multiplex PCR, yet TCRdb's version contains in-frame clones alone and is incomplete. The sample contains about 220,000 clones, over 80% of which appear only once. For this clone: What it recognizes is unknown.

The TCR comes from a woman in her thirties in good health and CMV-seropositive. Sequencing was done on a sample of PBMCs. The rearrangement links TRBV2 to TRBJ2-3; 9 positions match TRBD2. CDR3 DNA: TGTGCCACCAGCGGGAGGAACGCAGATACGCAGTATTTT. It specifies CATSGRNADTQYF.